This T cell receptor (beta chain) was captured by sequencing in a study of patients and donors after allogeneic stem cell transplantation. V dropped 2 bases and J dropped 5; count of bases not matched to a gene: 6. This CDR3 is built from 14 residues. The germline gives CDR1 SGHRS, CDR2 YFSETQ. TCRdb independently ran MiXCR on the RT-PCR reads; one entry per CDR3 protein. The sample lists about 110,000 distinct CDR3 sequences, around 33% occurring once. The rearrangement joins TRBV5-1 to TRBJ2-5; 7 bases line up with TRBD1. The receptor's source is a human donor who was either an allogeneic HSCT recipient or a stem cell or donor lymphocyte infusion donor (not recorded which). It is not recorded whose cells these are; they may come from a transplant donor. Sequencing was performed on blood, either unsorted or a sorted T cell fraction (not recorded which). The CDR3 region has the DNA TGCGCCAGCAGCTTTACTACAGGGGACGAGACCCAGTACTTC. It encodes CASSFTTGDETQYF.